The sequence of this TCR beta chain was determined in a study of early T cells in non-severe SARS-CoV-2 infection (dated by TCRdb to about 2021). In terms of the full investigation: Bulk RNA from unsorted whole blood was used for TCR sequencing, so alpha and beta chains could not be paired. General conclusions and limits of the study: VDJdb matching was skewed toward anti-spike CD8 responses and likely underestimated virus-specific expansions, missing private and CD4 specificities.

The junction carries 11 bases between V and J, which are trimmed by 6 bases and 4 bases respectively. According to the germline V gene, CDR1 reads SGHRS and CDR2 reads YFSETQ. From cysteine to phenylalanine, the CDR3 is 14 amino acids long. CDR3 DNA only is kept here, 42 bases in frame from base 1. The receptor library was made with 5' RACE. The sample was run on a NextSeq 500. The TCR library protocol attached unique molecular identifiers to individual cDNA molecules to correct for sequencing error and PCR bias. Both TCR alpha and beta chains were sequenced, and tight co-correlation was observed between alpha and beta sequence abundances in each sample. Regarding the original processing steps: Decombinator V4 was used to annotate TCR sequences for V gene, J gene and CDR3. Expanded TCRs were defined as changing significantly between any two time points under a Poisson model with p below 0.0001. Abundances of TCRs were expressed as counts per million after normalisation to the total number of TCRs sequenced in each sample. TRAV1-2 paired with TRAJ12, TRAJ20 or TRAJ33 defined MAIT TCRs, while TRAV10 paired with TRAJ18 defined iNKT TCRs. VDJdb, accessed 1 November 2021, was searched for CMV, EBV and SARS-CoV-2 annotated TCRs, excluding TCRs annotated for multiple antigens. Through fastp at Q25 and MiXCR, TCRdb rebuilt clones from the public reads, retaining in-frame beta chains. Each CDR3 protein gets just one entry, which takes the most common genes and DNA from the rows behind it. These V and J calls originate from TCRdb's pipeline instead of the authors' own analysis. This sample lists around 93,000 distinct CDR3 sequences; over 9.5% were detected once. The ten largest clones capture 4.4% of the sample.

Points on this clonotype: What this receptor recognizes is not known. No base-level quality is on record; no much larger clone is a single base apart.

A case-control design nested within a healthcare worker cohort in London, UK, was used, with weekly nasopharyngeal swab PCR tests and blood sampling performed. Healthcare workers were recruited between 23 and 31 March 2020, during the week of the UK lockdown, and were followed weekly for up to about 15 weeks. Sequencing was performed on whole blood, taken at baseline. The V and J genes are TRBV5-1 and TRBJ1-6; too little of a D gene remains to name it. The clonotype comes from an adult who was a healthcare worker with PCR-confirmed SARS-CoV-2 infection or an uninfected control (not recorded which). The CDR3 region: CASNTGDYNSPLHF. The DNA is as follows: TGCGCCAGCAACACGGGCGATTATAATTCACCCCTCCACTTT.